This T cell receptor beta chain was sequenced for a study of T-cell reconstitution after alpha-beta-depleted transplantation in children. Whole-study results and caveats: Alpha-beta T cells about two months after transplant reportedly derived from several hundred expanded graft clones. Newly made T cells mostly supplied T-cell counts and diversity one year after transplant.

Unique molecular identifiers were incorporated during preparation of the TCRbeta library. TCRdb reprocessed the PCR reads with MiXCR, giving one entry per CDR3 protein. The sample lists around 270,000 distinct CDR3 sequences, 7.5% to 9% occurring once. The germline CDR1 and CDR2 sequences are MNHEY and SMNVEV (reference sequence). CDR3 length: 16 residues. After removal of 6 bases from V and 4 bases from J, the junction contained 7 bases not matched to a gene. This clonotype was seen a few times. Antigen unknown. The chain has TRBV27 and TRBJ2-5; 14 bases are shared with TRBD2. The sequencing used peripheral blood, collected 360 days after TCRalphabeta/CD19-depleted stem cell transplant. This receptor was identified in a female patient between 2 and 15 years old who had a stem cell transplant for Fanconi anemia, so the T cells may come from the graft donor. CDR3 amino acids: CASSQTSGGALETQYF. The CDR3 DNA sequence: TGTGCCAGCAGCCAGACTAGCGGGGGGGCCTTAGAGACCCAGTACTTC.